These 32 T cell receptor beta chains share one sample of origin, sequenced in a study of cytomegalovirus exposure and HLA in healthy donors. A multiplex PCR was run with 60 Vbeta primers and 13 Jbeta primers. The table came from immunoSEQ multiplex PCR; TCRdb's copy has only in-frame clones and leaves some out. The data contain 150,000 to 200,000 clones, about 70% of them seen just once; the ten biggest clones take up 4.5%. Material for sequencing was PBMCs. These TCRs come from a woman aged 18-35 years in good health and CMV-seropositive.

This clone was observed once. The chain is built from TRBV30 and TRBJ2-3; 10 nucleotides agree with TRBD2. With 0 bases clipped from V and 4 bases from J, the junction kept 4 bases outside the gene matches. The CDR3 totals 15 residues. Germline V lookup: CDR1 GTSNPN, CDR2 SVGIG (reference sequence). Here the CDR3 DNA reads TGTGCCTGGAGTGTAGCGGGAGGGCCCGCAGATACGCAGTATTTT. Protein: CAWSVAGGPADTQYF.

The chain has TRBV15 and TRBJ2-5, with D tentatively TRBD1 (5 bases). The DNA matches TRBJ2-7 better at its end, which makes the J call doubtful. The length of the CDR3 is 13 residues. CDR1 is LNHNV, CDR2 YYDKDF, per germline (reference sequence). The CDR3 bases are TGTGCCACCAGCAGAGAAGACAGCTACGAGCAGTACTTC. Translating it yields CATSREDSYEQYF.

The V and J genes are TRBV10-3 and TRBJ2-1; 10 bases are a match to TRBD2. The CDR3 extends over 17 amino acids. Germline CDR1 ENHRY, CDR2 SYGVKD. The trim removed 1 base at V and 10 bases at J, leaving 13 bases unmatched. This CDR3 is CAISELGIAGGRSEQFF. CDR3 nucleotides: TGTGCCATCAGTGAGTTGGGGATAGCGGGGGGAAGGAGCGAGCAGTTCTTC.

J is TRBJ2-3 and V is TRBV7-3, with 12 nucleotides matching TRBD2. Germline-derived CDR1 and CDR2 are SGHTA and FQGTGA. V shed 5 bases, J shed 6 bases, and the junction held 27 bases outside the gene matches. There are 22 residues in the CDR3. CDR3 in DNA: TGTGCCAGCAGCCAGAAACCCCACTCGACTAGCGGGGGCGACCCTAGACCGGATACGCAGTATTTT. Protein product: CASSQKPHSTSGGDPRPDTQYF. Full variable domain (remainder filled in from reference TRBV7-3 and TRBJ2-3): GAGVSQTPSNKVTEKGKYVELRCDPISGHTALYWYRQSLGQGPEFLIYFQGTGAADDSGLPNDRFFAVRPEGSVSTLKIQRTERGDSAVYLCASSQKPHSTSGGDPRPDTQYFGPGTRLTVL.

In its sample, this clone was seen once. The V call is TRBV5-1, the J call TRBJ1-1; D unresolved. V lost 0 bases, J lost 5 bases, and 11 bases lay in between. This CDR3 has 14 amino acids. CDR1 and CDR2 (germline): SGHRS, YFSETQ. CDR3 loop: CASSLAIGVTEAFF. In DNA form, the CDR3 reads TGCGCCAGCAGCTTGGCGATCGGGGTTACTGAAGCTTTCTTT.

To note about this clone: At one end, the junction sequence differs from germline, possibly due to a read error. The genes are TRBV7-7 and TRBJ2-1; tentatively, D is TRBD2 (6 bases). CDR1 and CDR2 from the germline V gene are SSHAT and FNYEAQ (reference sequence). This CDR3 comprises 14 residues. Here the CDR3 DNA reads TGTGCTAGCAGCTTGAACGGGAGAGTGACTGAGCAGTTCTTC. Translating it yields CASSLNGRVTEQFF.

The CDR3 reads CSVQSNTEAFF. The CDR3 nucleotides are TGCAGCGTTCAGTCGAACACTGAAGCTTTCTTT. V usage is TRBV29-1 and J usage is TRBJ1-1, with unresolved D. The CDR3 spans 11 residues. Germline values: CDR1 SQVTM, CDR2 ANQGSEA. Trimming left V 5 bases short and J 1 base short, with 5 bases between.

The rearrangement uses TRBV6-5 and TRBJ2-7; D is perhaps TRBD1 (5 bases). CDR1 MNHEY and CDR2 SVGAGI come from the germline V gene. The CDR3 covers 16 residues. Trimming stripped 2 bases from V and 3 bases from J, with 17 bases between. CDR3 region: CASSYGAGRSLYEQYF. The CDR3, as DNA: TGTGCCAGCAGTTACGGGGCAGGCCGCTCTCTCTACGAGCAGTACTTC.

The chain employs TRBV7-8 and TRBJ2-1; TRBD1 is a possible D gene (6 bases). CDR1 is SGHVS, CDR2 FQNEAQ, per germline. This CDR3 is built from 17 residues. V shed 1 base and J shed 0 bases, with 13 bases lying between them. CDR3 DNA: TGTGCCAGCAGCTTAGACATGGGACAAAACTCCTACAATGAGCAGTTCTTC. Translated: CASSLDMGQNSYNEQFF.

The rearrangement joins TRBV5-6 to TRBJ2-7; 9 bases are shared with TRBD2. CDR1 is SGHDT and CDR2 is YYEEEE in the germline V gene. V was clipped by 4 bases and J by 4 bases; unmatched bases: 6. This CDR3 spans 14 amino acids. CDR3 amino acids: CASSPGLATYEQYF. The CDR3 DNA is TGTGCCAGCAGCCCCGGACTAGCGACGTACGAGCAGTACTTC.

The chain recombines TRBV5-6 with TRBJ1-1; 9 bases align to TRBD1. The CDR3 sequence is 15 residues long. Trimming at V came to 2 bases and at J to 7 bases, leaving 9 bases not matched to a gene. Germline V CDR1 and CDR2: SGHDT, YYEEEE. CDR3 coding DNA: TGTGCCAGCAGCTTTGGGACAGGGTTCGCGATTGAAGCTTTCTTT. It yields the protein CASSFGTGFAIEAFF.

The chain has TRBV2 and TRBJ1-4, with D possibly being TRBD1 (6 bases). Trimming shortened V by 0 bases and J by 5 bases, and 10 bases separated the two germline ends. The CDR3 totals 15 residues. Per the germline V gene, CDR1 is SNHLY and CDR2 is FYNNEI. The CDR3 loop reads CASSEARTANEKLFF. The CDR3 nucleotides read TGTGCCAGCAGTGAAGCGCGGACAGCCAATGAAAAACTGTTTTTT. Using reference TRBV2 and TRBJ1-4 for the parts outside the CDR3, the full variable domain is EPEVTQTPSHQVTQMGQEVILRCVPISNHLYFYWYRQILGQKVEFLVSFYNNEISEKSEIFDDQFSVERPDGSNFTLKIRSTKLEDSAMYFCASSEARTANEKLFFGSGTQLSVL.

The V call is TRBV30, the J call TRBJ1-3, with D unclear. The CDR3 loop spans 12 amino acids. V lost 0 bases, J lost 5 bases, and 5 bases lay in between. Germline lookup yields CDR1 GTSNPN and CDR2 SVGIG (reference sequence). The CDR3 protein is CAWSVSRNTIYF. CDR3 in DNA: TGTGCCTGGAGTGTAAGCAGAAACACCATATATTTT.

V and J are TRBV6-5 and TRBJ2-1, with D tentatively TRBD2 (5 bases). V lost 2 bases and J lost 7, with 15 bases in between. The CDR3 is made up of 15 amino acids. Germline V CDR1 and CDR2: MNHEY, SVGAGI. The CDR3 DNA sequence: TGTGCCAGCAGTTACGTGAGGACTCAAAGGAATGAGCAGTTCTTC. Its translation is CASSYVRTQRNEQFF.

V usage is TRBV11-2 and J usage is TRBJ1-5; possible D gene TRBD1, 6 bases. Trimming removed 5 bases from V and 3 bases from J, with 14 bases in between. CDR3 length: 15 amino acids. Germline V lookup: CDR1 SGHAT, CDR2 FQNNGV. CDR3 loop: CASSPQGYSNQPQHF. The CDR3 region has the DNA TGTGCCAGCAGCCCTCAGGGGTATTCCAATCAGCCCCAGCATTTT.

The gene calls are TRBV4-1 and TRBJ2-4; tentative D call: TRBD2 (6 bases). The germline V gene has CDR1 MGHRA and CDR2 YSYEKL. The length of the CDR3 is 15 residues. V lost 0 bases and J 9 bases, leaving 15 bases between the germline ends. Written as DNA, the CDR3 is TGCGCCAGCAGCCAAGACGGCGGGGCCGTGGGCATTCAGTACTTC. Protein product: CASSQDGGAVGIQYF.

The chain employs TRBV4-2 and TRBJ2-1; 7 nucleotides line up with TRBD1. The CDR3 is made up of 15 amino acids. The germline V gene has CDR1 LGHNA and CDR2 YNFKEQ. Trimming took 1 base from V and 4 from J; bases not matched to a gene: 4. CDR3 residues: CASSQAQGEYNEQFF. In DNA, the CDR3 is TGTGCCAGCAGCCAAGCCCAGGGGGAGTACAATGAGCAGTTCTTC.

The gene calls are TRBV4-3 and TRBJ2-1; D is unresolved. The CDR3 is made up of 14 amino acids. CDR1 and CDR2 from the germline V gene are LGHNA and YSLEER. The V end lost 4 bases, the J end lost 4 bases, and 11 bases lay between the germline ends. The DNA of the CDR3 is TGCGCCAGCAGCCCGGAGTCTTCATACAATGAGCAGTTCTTC. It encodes CASSPESSYNEQFF.

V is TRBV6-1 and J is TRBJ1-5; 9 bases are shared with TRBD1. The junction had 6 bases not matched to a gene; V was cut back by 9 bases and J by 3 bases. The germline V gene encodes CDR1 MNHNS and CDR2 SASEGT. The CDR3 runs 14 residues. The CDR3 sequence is CASWTGEFNQPQHF. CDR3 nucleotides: TGTGCCAGTTGGACAGGGGAATTCAATCAGCCCCAGCATTTT.

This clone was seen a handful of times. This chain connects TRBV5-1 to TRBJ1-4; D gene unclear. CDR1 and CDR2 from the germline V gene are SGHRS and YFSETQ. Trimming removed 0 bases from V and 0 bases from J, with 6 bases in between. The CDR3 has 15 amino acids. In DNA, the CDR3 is TGCGCCAGCAGCTTGGGCGGAACAACTAATGAAAAACTGTTTTTT. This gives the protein CASSLGGTTNEKLFF. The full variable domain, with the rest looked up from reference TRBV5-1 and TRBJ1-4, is KAGVTQTPRYLIKTRGQQVTLSCSPISGHRSVSWYQQTPGQGLQFLFEYFSETQRNKGNFPGRFSGRQFSNSRSEMNVSTLELGDSALYLCASSLGGTTNEKLFFGSGTQLSVL.

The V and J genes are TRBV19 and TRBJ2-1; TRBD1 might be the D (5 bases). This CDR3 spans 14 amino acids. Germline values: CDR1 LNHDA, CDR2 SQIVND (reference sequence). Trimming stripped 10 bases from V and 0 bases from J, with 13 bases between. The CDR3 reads CATTDTSSYNEQFF. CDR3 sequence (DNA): TGTGCCACCACGGACACGAGCTCCTACAATGAGCAGTTCTTC. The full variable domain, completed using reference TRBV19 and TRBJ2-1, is DGGITQSPKYLFRKEGQNVTLSCEQNLNHDAMYWYRQDPGQGLRLIYYSQIVNDFQKGDIAEGYSVSREKKESFPLTVTSAQKNPTAFYLCATTDTSSYNEQFFGPGTRLTVL.

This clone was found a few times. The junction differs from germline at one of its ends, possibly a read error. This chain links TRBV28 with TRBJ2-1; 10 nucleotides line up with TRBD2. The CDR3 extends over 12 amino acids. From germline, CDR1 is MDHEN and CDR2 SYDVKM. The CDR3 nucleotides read TGTGCCAGCAGTAACCGGGAGCGGGAGGGTGTCTTC. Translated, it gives CASSNREREGVF. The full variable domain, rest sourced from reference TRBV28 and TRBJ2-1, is DVKVTQSSRYLVKRTGEKVFLECVQDMDHENMFWYRQDPGLGLRLIYFSYDVKMKEKGDIPEGYSVSREKKERFSLILESASTNQTSMYLCASSNREREGVFGPGTRLTVL.

The CDR3 sequence is CASSPVGTGVHEQYF. CDR3 sequence (DNA): TGTGCCAGCAGCCCTGTTGGTACAGGGGTACACGAGCAGTACTTC. This rearrangement joins TRBV5-4 to TRBJ2-7, with TRBD1 identical over 7 bases. The V and J ends lost 4 bases and 5 bases, in that order; junction bases with no gene match: 12. CDR3 length: 15 amino acids. Germline CDR1 SGHNT, CDR2 YYREEE (reference sequence).

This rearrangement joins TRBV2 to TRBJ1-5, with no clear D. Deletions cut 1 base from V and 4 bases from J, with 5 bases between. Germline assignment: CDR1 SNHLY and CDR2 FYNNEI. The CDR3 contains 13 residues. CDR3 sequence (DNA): TGTGCCAGCAGTGAAGTCGGTAATCAGCCCCAGCATTTT. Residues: CASSEVGNQPQHF.

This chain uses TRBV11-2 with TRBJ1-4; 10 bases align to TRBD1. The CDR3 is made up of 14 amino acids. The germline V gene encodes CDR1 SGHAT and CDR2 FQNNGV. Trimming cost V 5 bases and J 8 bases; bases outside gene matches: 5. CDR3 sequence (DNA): TGTGCCAGCAGCAGGGACAGGGGACGGGAAAAACTGTTTTTT. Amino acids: CASSRDRGREKLFF.

The CDR3 DNA follows: TGTGCCAGCAGCGTAGGGGCAGGGGCTAACTATGGCTACACCTTC. Translated: CASSVGAGANYGYTF. The V gene is TRBV9, the J gene TRBJ1-2; possibly TRBD1 for D (6 bases). Trimming took 0 bases from V and 0 from J, leaving 9 bases between them. Germline loops: CDR1 SGDLS, CDR2 YYNGEE. The CDR3 is 15 residues long.

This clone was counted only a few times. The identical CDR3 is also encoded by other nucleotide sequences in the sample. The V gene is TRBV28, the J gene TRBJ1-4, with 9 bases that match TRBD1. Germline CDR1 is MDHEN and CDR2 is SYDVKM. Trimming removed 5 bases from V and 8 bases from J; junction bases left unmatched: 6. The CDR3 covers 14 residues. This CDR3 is CASSRGQGREKLFF. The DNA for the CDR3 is TGTGCCAGCAGTCGGGGACAGGGTCGAGAAAAACTGTTTTTT.

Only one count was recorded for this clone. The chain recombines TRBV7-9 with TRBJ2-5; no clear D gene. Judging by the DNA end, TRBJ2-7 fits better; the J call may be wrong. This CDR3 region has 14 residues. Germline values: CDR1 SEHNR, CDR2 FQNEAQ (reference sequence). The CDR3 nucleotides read TGTGCCAGCAGCCCCCAGTGGAGCTCCTACGAGCAGTACTTC. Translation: CASSPQWSSYEQYF.

In DNA form, the CDR3 reads TGCAGCGCTGCGGGCGGGGCTAGCGGTCTAACCGGGGAGCTGTTTTTT. Protein: CSAAGGASGLTGELFF. The rearrangement uses TRBV29-1 and TRBJ2-2; 7 bases match TRBD2. Germline CDR1 is SQVTM and CDR2 is ANQGSEA. Losses at the gene ends were 7 bases for V and 5 bases for J; bases not matched to a gene: 16. This CDR3 is 16 amino acids long.

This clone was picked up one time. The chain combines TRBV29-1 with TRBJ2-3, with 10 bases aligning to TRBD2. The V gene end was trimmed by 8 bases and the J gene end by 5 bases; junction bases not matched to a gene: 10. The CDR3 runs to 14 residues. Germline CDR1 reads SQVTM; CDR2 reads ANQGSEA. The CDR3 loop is CSSRGIAGGDTQYF. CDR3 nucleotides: TGCAGCTCCCGAGGCATAGCGGGGGGAGATACGCAGTATTTT.

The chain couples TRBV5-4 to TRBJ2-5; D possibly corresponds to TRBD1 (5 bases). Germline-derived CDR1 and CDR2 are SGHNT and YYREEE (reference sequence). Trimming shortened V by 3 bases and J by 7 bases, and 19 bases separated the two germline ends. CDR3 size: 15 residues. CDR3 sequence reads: CASSSNLNSQGTQYF. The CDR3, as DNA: TGTGCCAGCAGCTCCAACTTAAATTCCCAGGGGACCCAGTACTTC.

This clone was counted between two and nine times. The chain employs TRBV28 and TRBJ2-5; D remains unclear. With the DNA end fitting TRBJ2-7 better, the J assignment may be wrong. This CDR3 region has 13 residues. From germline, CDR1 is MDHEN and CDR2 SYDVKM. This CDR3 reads CASTTRTSYEQYF. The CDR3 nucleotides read TGTGCCAGCACTACCCGCACCTCCTACGAGCAGTACTTC.